The 32 T cell receptor beta chains below all came from one sample that was sequenced in a study of blood T cell repertoires in COVID-19. The repertoire was sequenced with immunoSEQ multiplex PCR; TCRdb's copy has only in-frame clones and lacks some. The sample yields some 150,000 clones, over 80% seen once. Input material: peripheral blood. The receptors stem from a woman aged 45-65 years with acute or convalescent COVID-19.

V is TRBV7-8 and J is TRBJ2-7; 8 nucleotides agree with TRBD1. This CDR3 is 14 amino acids long. With 5 bases clipped from V and 2 bases from J, the junction kept 5 bases outside the gene matches. CDR1 is SGHVS, CDR2 FQNEAQ, per germline. Here the CDR3 DNA reads TGTGCCAGCAGCCCCGGACAGGGAACCTACGAGCAGTACTTC. Translated: CASSPGQGTYEQYF.

This chain joins TRBV7-2 and TRBJ2-3, with 14 bases identical to TRBD2. The length of the CDR3 is 15 residues. V was clipped by 6 bases and J by 4 bases; unmatched bases: 3. CDR1 is SGHTA, CDR2 FQGNSA, per germline. The CDR3 DNA sequence: TGTGCCAGCAGAAAGACTAGCGGGGGGGCAGATACGCAGTATTTT. It yields the protein CASRKTSGGADTQYF.

This clone has a handful of counts. The chain couples TRBV19 to TRBJ2-2, with D hard to call. This CDR3 has 12 residues. V lost 4 bases and J lost 8, with 8 bases in between. Germline V gives CDR1 LNHDA, CDR2 SQIVND (reference sequence). CDR3 coding DNA: TGTGCCAGTAGTACTCAACTAGGGGAGCTGTTTTTT. Amino acids: CASSTQLGELFF.

V and J are TRBV19 and TRBJ1-2, with D unclear. The CDR3 contains 15 residues. Germline V gene data show CDR1 as LNHDA and CDR2 as SQIVND (reference sequence). The V and J ends lost 5 bases and 8 bases respectively, with 21 bases between them. CDR3 bases: TGTGCCAGTAGTCCATCCCCTTTGATCGGTAGCGGCTACACCTTC. As protein: CASSPSPLIGSGYTF.

Here the CDR3 reads CASSYRTGASYEQYF. The CDR3 DNA reads as TGCGCCAGCAGCTACCGGACAGGGGCCTCCTACGAGCAGTACTTC. The V call is TRBV5-1, the J call TRBJ2-7; 9 positions agree with TRBD1. J was trimmed by 0 bases and V by 3 bases; bases with no gene match: 4. Germline-derived CDR1 and CDR2 are SGHRS and YFSETQ. The CDR3 is made up of 15 amino acids.

The chain employs TRBV29-1 and TRBJ2-7, with D possibly matching TRBD2 (6 bases). V dropped 0 bases and J dropped 2 bases, with 14 bases sitting between them. The CDR3 extends over 15 amino acids. The germline gives CDR1 SQVTM, CDR2 ANQGSEA. In DNA form, the CDR3 reads TGCAGCGTTGAAGAGGAGGCTAGCGTTACCTACGAGCAGTACTTC. Protein: CSVEEEASVTYEQYF.

This chain joins TRBV5-6 and TRBJ1-2; weak D call: TRBD1 (6 bases). Germline lookup yields CDR1 SGHDT and CDR2 YYEEEE. V dropped 4 bases and J dropped 8 bases, with 18 bases sitting between them. The CDR3 totals 14 residues. The CDR3 here is CASSRTRQALGYTF. As DNA, the CDR3 is TGTGCCAGCAGCCGGACCAGACAGGCTCTCGGCTACACCTTC.

This clone was observed once. The V and J genes are TRBV7-2 and TRBJ2-3; D unresolved. The CDR3 extends over 12 amino acids. Germline V gene sequence: CDR1 SGHTA, CDR2 FQGNSA. Trimming took off 1 base at V and 7 bases at J, with 6 bases between the two ends. The DNA for the CDR3 is TGTGCCAGCAGCTTAGACTCGTATACGCAGTATTTT. Translated, it gives CASSLDSYTQYF.

J is TRBJ2-7 and V is TRBV29-1; 11 bases align to TRBD2. The CDR3 is 17 amino acids. Germline V gives CDR1 SQVTM, CDR2 ANQGSEA. V shed 4 bases, J shed 7 bases, and the junction held 18 bases outside the gene matches. This CDR3 is CSVAELHLAGGPGEQYF. The CDR3, as DNA: TGCAGCGTTGCGGAGTTACACTTAGCGGGAGGGCCTGGGGAGCAGTACTTC.

The V call is TRBV6-5, the J call TRBJ2-7; D perhaps matches TRBD2 (6 bases). CDR3 size: 13 residues. V lost 7 bases to trimming and J lost 5 bases, with 15 bases between them. Germline assignment: CDR1 MNHEY and CDR2 SVGAGI. For the CDR3, the DNA is TGTGCCAGCACCTCCTCGCGGGGCAACGAGCAGTACTTC. Its translation: CASTSSRGNEQYF.

This clone has more than one count but fewer than ten. This chain links TRBV27 with TRBJ1-2; D may be TRBD1 (5 bases). V was cut by 0 bases and J by 3 bases, with 14 bases left in between. The CDR3 sequence is 16 residues long. Germline loops: CDR1 MNHEY, CDR2 SMNVEV (reference sequence). Written as DNA, the CDR3 is TGTGCCAGCAGTTTATCGTGGGGGGTTTACGACTATGGCTACACCTTC. This translates into CASSLSWGVYDYGYTF.

This sequence joins TRBV7-2 and TRBJ2-3, with D perhaps TRBD1 (6 bases). Deletions cut 1 base from V and 1 base from J, with 9 bases between. This CDR3 spans 15 amino acids. The germline gives CDR1 SGHTA, CDR2 FQGNSA. Here the CDR3 DNA reads TGTGCCAGCAGCTTAGGGGGGCAGGGCACAGATACGCAGTATTTT. Translation gives CASSLGGQGTDTQYF.

The chain combines TRBV19 with TRBJ1-5; TRBD1 might be the D (6 bases). Trimming left V 3 bases short and J 5 bases short, with 14 bases between. Germline V gene sequence: CDR1 LNHDA, CDR2 SQIVND (reference sequence). This CDR3 contains 15 residues. CDR3 loop: CASSIRRGGDQPQHF. In DNA form, the CDR3 reads TGTGCCAGTAGTATTAGGCGAGGGGGGGATCAGCCCCAGCATTTT.

A word on this clone: Other nucleotide sequences from this sample produce the same CDR3. The gene calls are TRBV11-3 and TRBJ1-1; 9 nucleotides line up with TRBD1. V gave up 3 bases and J gave up 5 bases; unmatched junction bases: 1. The length of the CDR3 is 13 residues. Germline CDR1 reads SGHNT; CDR2 reads YENEEA. The CDR3 nucleotides are TGTGCCAGCAGCTTGACAGGGGGGACTGAAGCTTTCTTT. It codes for CASSLTGGTEAFF.

This clone is a singleton in its sample. J is TRBJ1-1 and V is TRBV6-4; D possibly corresponds to TRBD1 (5 bases). Trimming shortened V by 3 bases and J by 4 bases, and 9 bases separated the two germline ends. Germline assignment: CDR1 MRHNA and CDR2 SNTAGT. The CDR3 loop spans 13 amino acids. CDR3 DNA: TGTGCCAGCAGTGATAGGCAGGGCACTGAAGCTTTCTTT. It codes for CASSDRQGTEAFF.

This chain uses TRBV24-1 with TRBJ1-2, with a tentative D call TRBD1 (5 bases). Trimming stripped 12 bases from V and 2 bases from J, with 12 bases between. Germline loops: CDR1 KGHDR, CDR2 SFDVKD. This CDR3 has 12 amino acids. CDR3 sequence: CAAGQGNYGYTF. CDR3 in DNA: TGTGCCGCTGGGCAGGGCAACTATGGCTACACCTTC.

This chain joins TRBV19 and TRBJ2-3, with D tentatively TRBD2 (5 bases). Germline V gene sequence: CDR1 LNHDA, CDR2 SQIVND (reference sequence). The CDR3 contains 12 residues. Trimming took 5 bases from V and 6 from J, leaving 9 bases between them. The CDR3 here is CASSDSGDTQYF. In DNA form, the CDR3 reads TGTGCCAGTAGTGACTCGGGGGATACGCAGTATTTT.

The CDR3 nucleotides are TGTGCCACCAGTGAGCCACAGTACGACACCATATATTTT. It is translated as CATSEPQYDTIYF. The chain carries TRBV24-1 and TRBJ1-3; D is unresolved. V shed 4 bases and J shed 8 bases, with 11 bases lying between them. This CDR3 is 13 amino acids long. Germline V gives CDR1 KGHDR, CDR2 SFDVKD.

The V gene is TRBV6-6, the J gene TRBJ2-2; possibly TRBD2 for D (5 bases). The CDR3 consists of 16 residues. Germline CDR1 is MNHNY and CDR2 is SVGAGI (reference sequence). V dropped 5 bases and J dropped 0 bases, with 13 bases sitting between them. The CDR3 here is CASSRRGSPNTGELFF. Here the CDR3 DNA reads TGTGCCAGCAGTCGACGAGGGTCCCCGAACACCGGGGAGCTGTTTTTT.

The chain has TRBV9 and TRBJ1-6, with TRBD1 identical over 9 bases. Germline V lookup: CDR1 SGDLS, CDR2 YYNGEE. This CDR3 is built from 15 residues. J was trimmed by 7 bases and V by 6 bases; bases with no gene match: 8. The CDR3 region is CASTLGTGPNSPLHF. The DNA for the CDR3 is TGTGCCAGCACCCTCGGGACAGGGCCGAATTCACCCCTCCACTTT.

This chain links TRBV3-1 (or the pseudogene TRBV3-2) with TRBJ1-5; D call uncertain. From germline, CDR1 is LGHDT and CDR2 YNNKEL (reference sequence). Trimming stripped 1 base from V and 0 bases from J, with 4 bases between. This CDR3 contains 14 residues. This CDR3 is CASSQALSNQPQHF. As DNA, the CDR3 is TGTGCCAGCAGCCAAGCACTTAGCAATCAGCCCCAGCATTTT.

The rearrangement uses TRBV7-2 and TRBJ2-3; D might be TRBD2 (5 bases). From germline, CDR1 is SGHTA and CDR2 FQGNSA. The CDR3 is 14 residues long. V lost 4 bases and J lost 5, with 13 bases in between. This chain's CDR3 is CASSWAPSGDTQYF. Written as DNA, the CDR3 is TGTGCCAGCAGCTGGGCCCCGAGCGGAGATACGCAGTATTTT.

The rearrangement links TRBV10-2 to TRBJ2-3, with D possibly matching TRBD2 (5 bases). The CDR3 is 14 amino acids. Trimming cost V 2 bases and J 0 bases, with 6 bases left between them. CDR1 and CDR2 from the germline V gene are WSHSY and SAAADI. Written as DNA, the CDR3 is TGCGCCAGCAGTGAGGAGGGCAGCACAGATACGCAGTATTTT. It yields the protein CASSEEGSTDTQYF.

The chain links TRBV29-1 to TRBJ2-5, with TRBD1 matching over 8 bases. CDR1 and CDR2 from the germline V gene are SQVTM and ANQGSEA. The CDR3 has 11 residues. With 7 bases clipped from V and 5 bases from J, the junction kept 3 bases outside the gene matches. CDR3 bases: TGCAGCGCCTACAGGGGGGAGACCCAGTACTTC. Amino acid sequence: CSAYRGETQYF.

This chain links TRBV4-1 with TRBJ2-3; D gene unclear. Looked up from germline, CDR1 is MGHRA and CDR2 is YSYEKL. The V end lost 8 bases, the J end lost 1 base, and 19 bases lay between the germline ends. CDR3 size: 16 residues. CDR3 protein: CASVPGGAERTDTQYF. Here the CDR3 DNA reads TGCGCCAGCGTCCCCGGTGGAGCAGAGCGCACAGATACGCAGTATTTT.

The rearrangement uses TRBV19 and TRBJ1-3, with D unclear. The CDR3 length is 14 residues. Germline CDR1 reads LNHDA; CDR2 reads SQIVND (reference sequence). Trimming left V 10 bases short and J 4 bases short, with 17 bases between. DNA of the CDR3: TGTGCCACGCACCCCCGCCCGGGGGGAAACACCATATATTTT. Protein sequence: CATHPRPGGNTIYF.

This sequence joins TRBV6-1 and TRBJ2-1; 11 bases line up with TRBD2. There are 19 residues in the CDR3. V lost 4 bases to trimming and J lost 0 bases; unmatched junction nucleotides: 11. CDR1 is MNHNS and CDR2 is SASEGT in the germline V gene. DNA of the CDR3: TGTGCCAGCAGTGTGCGTCTAGCGGGGGGCCACAGCTCCTACAATGAGCAGTTCTTC. Translation: CASSVRLAGGHSSYNEQFF.

The V gene is TRBV12-5, the J gene TRBJ1-1, with D perhaps TRBD1 (5 bases). The V and J ends lost 3 bases and 2 bases respectively, with 10 bases between them. The germline V gene encodes CDR1 LGHNT and CDR2 FRNRAP. This CDR3 comprises 14 residues. The CDR3 spells CASGFRTLNTEAFF. In DNA, the CDR3 is TGTGCTAGTGGTTTTAGGACACTCAACACTGAAGCTTTCTTT.

The J gene is TRBJ2-5, the V gene TRBV3-1 (or the pseudogene TRBV3-2); the match to TRBD2 covers 10 bases. This CDR3 contains 15 residues. Germline CDR1 is LGHDT and CDR2 is YNNKEL (reference sequence). With V trimmed by 1 base and J by 5 bases, 4 bases remained unmatched. The CDR3 DNA follows: TGTGCCAGCAGCCAAGGTCTGACTAGCGGGGAGACCCAGTACTTC. Translating it yields CASSQGLTSGETQYF.

V usage is TRBV30 and J usage is TRBJ2-7; 10 bases align to TRBD1. In germline, CDR1 is GTSNPN, CDR2 SVGIG (reference sequence). V shed 2 bases and J 5 bases; nucleotides not matched to a gene: 6. The CDR3 has 14 residues. Written as DNA, the CDR3 is TGTGCCTGGAGTCCTGGGGACAGGGGTAACGAGCAGTACTTC. Its translation: CAWSPGDRGNEQYF.

CDR3 region: CASAYRGLPDTQYF. The CDR3, as DNA: TGTGCCAGCGCCTACAGGGGATTGCCAGATACGCAGTATTTT. This chain uses TRBV27 with TRBJ2-3; 7 bases line up with TRBD1. After removal of 8 bases from V and 4 bases from J, the junction contained 9 bases not matched to a gene. This CDR3 has 14 residues. The germline V gene has CDR1 MNHEY and CDR2 SMNVEV (reference sequence).

The chain couples TRBV7-9 to TRBJ2-2; D possibly corresponds to TRBD1 (5 bases). Germline V lookup: CDR1 SEHNR, CDR2 FQNEAQ (reference sequence). CDR3 length equals 16 residues. Deletions cut 0 bases from V and 1 base from J, with 9 bases between. This CDR3 reads CASSLAATENTGELFF. The CDR3 DNA sequence: TGTGCCAGCAGCTTAGCTGCGACAGAGAACACCGGGGAGCTGTTTTTT.